One sample yielded the 21 T cell receptor beta chains listed below, sequenced in a study of cytomegalovirus exposure and HLA in healthy donors (dated by TCRdb to between 2016 and 2019). Libraries were prepared through the immunoSEQ multiplex PCR assay. For the multiplex PCR, a mixture combining 60 forward primers for TCR Vbeta segments and 13 reverse primers for TCR Jbeta segments was used. TCRdb took this table from immuneACCESS and kept in-frame rearrangements with V and J called. Such tables lack part of the clones; where checked against another copy, unresolved V genes explain under half of the gap, and the rest is unexplained. The sample table holds 150,000 to 200,000 clones, of which 85% were seen once. 1% of the sample comes from the top ten. Sequencing was done on a sample of PBMCs. These receptors were obtained from a boy aged 2 to 10 in good health and CMV-seronegative.

The chain employs TRBV5-8 and TRBJ1-4, with unresolved D. The V end was cut by 4 bases, the J end by 5 bases, with 18 bases between. CDR1 and CDR2 (germline): SGHTS, YDEGEE. This CDR3 spans 16 amino acids. CDR3 bases: TGTGCCAGCAGCCCTAAGGGCGCAGGACTGAATGAAAAACTGTTTTTT. Its translation: CASSPKGAGLNEKLFF.

The J gene is TRBJ2-6, the V gene TRBV19; possible D gene TRBD2, 7 bases. This CDR3 has 17 amino acids. Trimming pared 6 bases from V and 2 bases from J, leaving 17 bases between. Germline V gene lookup returns CDR1 LNHDA and CDR2 SQIVND (reference sequence). In DNA form, the CDR3 reads TGTGCCAGTAGCGAACCGGAAGGGGGGGCTGGGGCCAACGTCCTGACTTTC. Residues: CASSEPEGGAGANVLTF.

V is TRBV4-2 and J is TRBJ1-1, with TRBD1 matching 7 bases. The germline gives CDR1 LGHNA, CDR2 YNFKEQ. Losses at the gene ends were 2 bases for V and 1 base for J; bases not matched to a gene: 1. The CDR3 length is 14 residues. CDR3 sequence (DNA): TGTGCCAGCAGCCAACCAGGGGGGAACACTGAAGCTTTCTTT. Amino acid sequence: CASSQPGGNTEAFF.

This clone was recorded once. The chain joins TRBV19 to TRBJ2-7, with TRBD2 as a possible D gene (6 bases). CDR3 length: 17 amino acids. V lost 8 bases and J 0 bases, leaving 23 bases between the germline ends. Germline V gene data show CDR1 as LNHDA and CDR2 as SQIVND (reference sequence). As DNA, the CDR3 is TGTGCCAGTGACGTGGATAACGGGACTTATAGCTCCTACGAGCAGTACTTC. It is translated as CASDVDNGTYSSYEQYF.

The rearrangement joins TRBV4-1 to TRBJ1-2; 7 positions match TRBD1. The germline V gene has CDR1 MGHRA and CDR2 YSYEKL. With V trimmed by 5 bases and J by 4 bases, 10 bases remained unmatched. The length of the CDR3 is 15 residues. The CDR3 here is CASSTRTGDFYGYTF. The CDR3 bases are TGCGCCAGCAGCACCCGGACAGGCGACTTCTATGGCTACACCTTC.

The chain combines TRBV10-3 with TRBJ1-2; TRBD1 aligns across 11 bases. The J segment lost 7 bases and the V segment lost 7 bases, leaving 5 bases of the junction unmatched. Germline V gives CDR1 ENHRY, CDR2 SYGVKD. This CDR3 has 13 amino acids. The CDR3 bases are TGTGCCATCACCTCCGGACAGGGGGCTGGCTACACCTTC. This codes for CAITSGQGAGYTF.

The chain links TRBV5-1 to TRBJ2-1; 10 bases map to TRBD2. Germline values: CDR1 SGHRS, CDR2 YFSETQ. With 2 bases clipped from V and 7 bases from J, the junction kept 6 bases outside the gene matches. CDR3 length: 15 residues. Written as DNA, the CDR3 is TGCGCCAGCAGCTTAGCGGGGGGGCTAGGGAATGAGCAGTTCTTC. It codes for CASSLAGGLGNEQFF.

The rearrangement joins TRBV11-3 to TRBJ2-2, with TRBD2 matching 8 bases. CDR1 is SGHNT, CDR2 YENEEA, per germline. J lost 3 bases, V lost 6 bases, and 9 bases had no gene match. The CDR3 runs 16 residues. This chain's CDR3 is CASSIGRGADTGELFF. DNA for the CDR3: TGTGCCAGCAGTATAGGGCGGGGGGCAGACACCGGGGAGCTGTTTTTT. The full variable domain, completed using reference TRBV11-3 and TRBJ2-2, is EAGVVQSPRYKIIEKKQPVAFWCNPISGHNTLYWYLQNLGQGPELLIRYENEEAVDDSQLPKDRFSAERLKGVDSTLKIQPAELGDSAVYLCASSIGRGADTGELFFGEGSRLTVL.

J is TRBJ2-1 and V is TRBV29-1; weak D call: TRBD1 (6 bases). The V end was cut by 7 bases, the J end by 4 bases, with 11 bases between. CDR1 is SQVTM, CDR2 ANQGSEA, per germline. The CDR3 has 12 amino acids. Here the CDR3 DNA reads TGCAGCGGACGACAGGTATACAATGAGCAGTTCTTC. As protein: CSGRQVYNEQFF.

This rearrangement joins TRBV14 to TRBJ1-1; no reliable D call. With 0 bases removed from V and 4 bases from J, the gap between germline ends came to 18 bases. CDR3 length equals 17 residues. CDR1 is SGHDN and CDR2 is FVKESK in the germline V gene. The CDR3 nucleotides read TGTGCCAGCAGCCAAGAGTGGACTTTGATCGAGGGCACTGAAGCTTTCTTT. Protein product: CASSQEWTLIEGTEAFF.

This chain connects TRBV5-1 to TRBJ1-1, with TRBD1 identical over 9 bases. The CDR3 has 18 residues. V shed 3 bases, J shed 0 bases, and the junction held 12 bases outside the gene matches. Looked up from germline, CDR1 is SGHRS and CDR2 is YFSETQ. CDR3 sequence reads: CASSSRDRDNPLNTEAFF. The CDR3 DNA is TGCGCCAGCAGCTCTAGGGACAGGGACAACCCCTTGAACACTGAAGCTTTCTTT. Drawing the rest from reference TRBV5-1 and TRBJ1-1, the complete variable domain is KAGVTQTPRYLIKTRGQQVTLSCSPISGHRSVSWYQQTPGQGLQFLFEYFSETQRNKGNFPGRFSGRQFSNSRSEMNVSTLELGDSALYLCASSSRDRDNPLNTEAFFGQGTRLTVV.

This chain links TRBV2 with TRBJ1-2; 7 nucleotides line up with TRBD1. The CDR3 has 14 residues. V lost 3 bases, J lost 4 bases, and 5 bases stayed unmatched. Germline loops: CDR1 SNHLY, CDR2 FYNNEI. As DNA, the CDR3 is TGTGCCAGCAGTGATCGGGACAGAAGCTATGGCTACACCTTC. Translating it yields CASSDRDRSYGYTF.

This chain links TRBV11-2 with TRBJ2-1; D ambiguous. The CDR3 is made up of 17 amino acids. Germline CDR1 reads SGHAT; CDR2 reads FQNNGV. The V end lost 0 bases, the J end lost 0 bases, and 12 bases lay between the germline ends. Here the CDR3 DNA reads TGTGCCAGCAGCTTAGATAGCAGTGTTACCTCCTACAATGAGCAGTTCTTC. This codes for CASSLDSSVTSYNEQFF.

The chain combines TRBV7-2 with TRBJ2-1, with 8 bases aligning to TRBD2. This CDR3 contains 13 residues. Germline V gene data show CDR1 as SGHTA and CDR2 as FQGNSA. V lost 6 bases to trimming and J lost 14 bases; unmatched junction nucleotides: 12. The CDR3 DNA is TGTGCCAGCAGAAACGGGGGGACTAGTCGTAAGTTCTTC. It specifies CASRNGGTSRKFF.

The chain is built from TRBV11-2 and TRBJ1-1, with unresolved D. This CDR3 region has 15 residues. CDR1 is SGHAT, CDR2 FQNNGV, per germline. Trimming left V 2 bases short and J 0 bases short, with 10 bases between. CDR3 loop: CASSLSPVMNTEAFF. The CDR3, as DNA: TGTGCCAGCAGCTTATCTCCAGTCATGAACACTGAAGCTTTCTTT.

The rearrangement joins TRBV30 to TRBJ2-5, with 15 bases aligning to TRBD2. There are 18 residues in the CDR3. CDR1 and CDR2 (germline): GTSNPN, SVGIG (reference sequence). The trim removed 5 bases at V and 7 bases at J, leaving 17 bases unmatched. Here the CDR3 DNA reads TGTGCCTGGGATACCGGGACTAGCGGGGGGAACCCGAAAGGGACCCAGTACTTC. This codes for CAWDTGTSGGNPKGTQYF. The variable domain in full, with the rest retrieved from reference TRBV30 and TRBJ2-5, is SQTIHQWPATLVQPVGSPLSLECTVEGTSNPNLYWYRQAAGRGLQLLFYSVGIGQISSEVPQNLSASRPQDRQFILSSKKLLLSDSGFYLCAWDTGTSGGNPKGTQYFGPGTRLLVL.

CDR3 in amino acids: CASSHPGTEARELFF. CDR3 coding DNA: TGCGCCAGCAGCCATCCCGGGACAGAAGCCCGGGAGCTGTTTTTT. The chain couples TRBV4-1 to TRBJ2-2; 7 bases are shared with TRBD1. V lost 3 bases, J lost 9 bases, and 10 bases stayed unmatched. Germline loops: CDR1 MGHRA, CDR2 YSYEKL. The CDR3 length is 15 residues.

V is TRBV10-2 and J is TRBJ2-3; no definite D call. CDR1 and CDR2 (germline): WSHSY, SAAADI. With 2 bases removed from V and 6 bases from J, the gap between germline ends came to 3 bases. This CDR3 region has 11 residues. The CDR3 loop reads CASSEADTQYF. CDR3 DNA: TGCGCCAGCAGTGAGGCGGATACGCAGTATTTT.

V gene TRBV11-3 combines with J gene TRBJ2-3; the D is unclear. Germline CDR1 SGHNT, CDR2 YENEEA. CDR3 length: 16 residues. The germline V and J ends were trimmed by 5 bases and 1 base, with 16 bases remaining between them. The CDR3 region is CASSTKSAVCTDTQYF. CDR3 nucleotides: TGTGCCAGCAGCACCAAGTCCGCGGTCTGCACAGATACGCAGTATTTT. The full variable domain, in which reference TRBV11-3 and TRBJ2-3 provide the parts outside the CDR3, is EAGVVQSPRYKIIEKKQPVAFWCNPISGHNTLYWYLQNLGQGPELLIRYENEEAVDDSQLPKDRFSAERLKGVDSTLKIQPAELGDSAVYLCASSTKSAVCTDTQYFGPGTRLTVL.

This chain links TRBV30 with TRBJ2-5; 7 nucleotides line up with TRBD1. The V and J ends lost 8 bases and 5 bases, in that order; junction bases with no gene match: 11. The CDR3 runs 13 residues. CDR1 is GTSNPN and CDR2 is SVGIG in the germline V gene (reference sequence). In DNA, the CDR3 is TGTGCCATCTCCGACAGGGCAGGGGAGACCCAGTACTTC. Translation: CAISDRAGETQYF.

The chain employs TRBV27 and TRBJ2-3, with 7 nucleotides matching TRBD2. Germline assignment: CDR1 MNHEY and CDR2 SMNVEV (reference sequence). Germline trimming cut 1 base from V and 9 bases from J; bases unmatched to any gene: 1. CDR3 length equals 12 residues. The DNA of the CDR3 is TGTGCCAGCAGTTTATTGGGGGGGACGCAGTATTTT. Amino acid sequence: CASSLLGGTQYF.